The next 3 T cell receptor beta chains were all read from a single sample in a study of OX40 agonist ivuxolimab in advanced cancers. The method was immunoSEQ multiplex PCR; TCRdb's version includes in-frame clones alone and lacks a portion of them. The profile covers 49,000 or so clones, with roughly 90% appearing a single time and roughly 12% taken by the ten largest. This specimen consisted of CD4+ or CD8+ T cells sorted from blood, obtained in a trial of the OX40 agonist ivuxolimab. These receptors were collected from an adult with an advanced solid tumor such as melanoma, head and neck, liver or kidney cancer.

CDR3 in amino acids: CAISRTGELVDEQYF. The DNA for the CDR3 is TGTGCCATCAGTAGGACAGGGGAGCTAGTAGACGAGCAGTACTTC. This chain joins TRBV10-3 and TRBJ2-7; 9 positions match TRBD1. The germline V gene encodes CDR1 ENHRY and CDR2 SYGVKD. The CDR3 is made up of 15 amino acids. J gave up 5 bases and V 5 bases, and 10 bases lay outside the gene matches.

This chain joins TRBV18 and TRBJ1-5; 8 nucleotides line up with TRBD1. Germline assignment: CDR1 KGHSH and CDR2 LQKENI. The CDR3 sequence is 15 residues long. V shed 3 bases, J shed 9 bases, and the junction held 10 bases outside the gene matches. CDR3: CASSPEWQGARPQHF. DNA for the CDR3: TGTGCCAGCTCACCGGAGTGGCAGGGGGCAAGGCCCCAGCATTTT.

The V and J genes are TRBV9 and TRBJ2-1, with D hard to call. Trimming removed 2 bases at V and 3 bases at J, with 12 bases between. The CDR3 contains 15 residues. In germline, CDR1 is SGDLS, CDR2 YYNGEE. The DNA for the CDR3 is TGTGCCAGCAGCGTCAAAGGAGCCTACTACAATGAGCAGTTCTTC. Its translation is CASSVKGAYYNEQFF.